This T cell receptor (beta chain) appears in the sequencing data of a study of T cell responses to AZD1222 COVID-19 vaccine. V lost 2 bases and J lost 4, with 2 bases in between. CDR1 and CDR2 (germline): MNHEY, SVGAGI. The CDR3 contains 12 residues. The table came from immunoSEQ multiplex PCR; TCRdb's copy has only in-frame clones and leaves some out. The data show roughly 150,000 clones, with about 93% seen just once and around 6.5% held by the top ten. The sequence came from an adult who received the AZD1222 COVID-19 vaccine. The specimen was peripheral blood, collected 28 days after the second AZD1222 dose. The chain has TRBV6-5 and TRBJ2-2; D is ambiguous. The DNA of the CDR3 is TGTGCCAGCAGTTACACCACCGGGGAGCTGTTTTTT. This codes for CASSYTTGELFF.